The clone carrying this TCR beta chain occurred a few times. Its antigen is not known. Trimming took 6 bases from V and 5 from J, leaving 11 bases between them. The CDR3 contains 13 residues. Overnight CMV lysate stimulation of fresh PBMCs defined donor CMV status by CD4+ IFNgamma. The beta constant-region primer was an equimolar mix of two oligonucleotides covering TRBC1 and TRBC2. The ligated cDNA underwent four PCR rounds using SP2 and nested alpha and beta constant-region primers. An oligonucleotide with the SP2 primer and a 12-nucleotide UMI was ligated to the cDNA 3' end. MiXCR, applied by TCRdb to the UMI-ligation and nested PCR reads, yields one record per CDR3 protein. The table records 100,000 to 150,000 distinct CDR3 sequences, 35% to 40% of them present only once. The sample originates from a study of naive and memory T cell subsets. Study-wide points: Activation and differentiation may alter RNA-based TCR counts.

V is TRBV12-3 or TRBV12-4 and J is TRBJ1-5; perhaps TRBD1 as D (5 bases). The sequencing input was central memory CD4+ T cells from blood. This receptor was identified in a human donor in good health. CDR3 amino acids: CASRGVRDQPQHF. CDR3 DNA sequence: TGTGCCAGCAGGGGGGTAAGAGATCAGCCCCAGCATTTT.